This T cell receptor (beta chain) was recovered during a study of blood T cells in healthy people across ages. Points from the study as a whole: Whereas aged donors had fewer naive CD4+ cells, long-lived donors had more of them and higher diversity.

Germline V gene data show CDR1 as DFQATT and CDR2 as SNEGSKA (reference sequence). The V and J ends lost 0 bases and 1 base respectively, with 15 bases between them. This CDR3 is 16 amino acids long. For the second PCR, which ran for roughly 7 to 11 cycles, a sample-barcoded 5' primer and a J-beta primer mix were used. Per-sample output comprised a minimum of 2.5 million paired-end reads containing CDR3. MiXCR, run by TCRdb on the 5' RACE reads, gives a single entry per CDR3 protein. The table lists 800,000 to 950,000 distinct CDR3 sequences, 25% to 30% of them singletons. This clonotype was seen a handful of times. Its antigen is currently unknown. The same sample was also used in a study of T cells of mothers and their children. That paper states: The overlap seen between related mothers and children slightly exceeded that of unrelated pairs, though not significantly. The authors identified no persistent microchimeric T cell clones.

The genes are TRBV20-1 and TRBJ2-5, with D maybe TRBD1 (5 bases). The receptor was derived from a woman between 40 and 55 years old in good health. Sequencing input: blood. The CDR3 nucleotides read TGCAGTGCTAGAGATACCAGGGTGCCCCTCCAAGAGACCCAGTACTTC. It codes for CSARDTRVPLQETQYF.